A single sample is the source of the 2 T cell receptor beta chains below, sequenced in a study of T cell repertoires in cytomegalovirus infection. MiXCR, applied by TCRdb to the reads, yields one record per CDR3 protein. The data contain roughly 190,000 distinct CDR3 sequences, roughly 9.8% of them singletons. Sequencing input: PBMCs. These receptors came from a human donor in good health (CMV status not recorded). Some clones in this sample may be carry-over from other donors' samples.

The rearrangement joins TRBV7-2 to TRBJ1-6; TRBD1 matches at 7 bases. V was pared by 5 bases and J by 12 bases, with 7 bases of the junction left unmatched. The length of the CDR3 is 13 residues. Germline values: CDR1 SGHTA, CDR2 FQGNSA. As DNA, the CDR3 is TGTGCCAGCAGCCGGGACAGCGGGCTACCCCTCCACTTT. Encoded protein: CASSRDSGLPLHF.

This clonotype has a count of ten or more. The chain uses TRBV7-8 and TRBJ1-6; tentatively, D is TRBD1 (6 bases). The CDR3 is 17 amino acids. CDR1 SGHVS and CDR2 FQNEAQ come from the germline V gene. The V end lost 2 bases, the J end lost 5 bases, and 16 bases lay between the germline ends. The CDR3 coding sequence is TGTGCCAGCAGCTTAAGTGCCTGGACAGCAAATAATTCACCCCTCCACTTT. Translated: CASSLSAWTANNSPLHF.